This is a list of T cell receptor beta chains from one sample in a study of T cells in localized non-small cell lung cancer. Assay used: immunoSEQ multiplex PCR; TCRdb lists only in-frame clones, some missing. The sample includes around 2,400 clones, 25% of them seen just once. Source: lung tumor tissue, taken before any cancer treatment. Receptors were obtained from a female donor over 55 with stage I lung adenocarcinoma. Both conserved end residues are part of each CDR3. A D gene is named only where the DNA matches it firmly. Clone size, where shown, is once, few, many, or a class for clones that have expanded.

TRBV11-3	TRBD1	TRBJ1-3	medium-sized	CASSLQQGAGNTIYF	TGTGCCAGCAGCCTTCAACAGGGGGCTGGAAACACCATATATTTT
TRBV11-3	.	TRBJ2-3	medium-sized	CASSLGGGGTPDTQYF	TGTGCCAGCAGCTTGGGGGGCGGCGGGACTCCAGATACGCAGTATTTT
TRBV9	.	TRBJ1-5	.	CASNAANQPQHF	TGTGCCAGCAATGCCGCAAATCAGCCCCAGCATTTT
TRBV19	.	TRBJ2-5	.	CASSILGRETQYF	TGTGCCAGTAGTATTTTGGGGCGGGAGACCCAGTACTTC
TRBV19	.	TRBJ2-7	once	CASSIVQGRSEQYF	TGTGCCAGTAGTATTGTGCAGGGGCGTTCTGAGCAGTACTTC
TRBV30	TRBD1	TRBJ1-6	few	CAWVGAQGVSPLHF	TGTGCCTGGGTTGGGGCTCAGGGGGTTTCACCCCTCCACTTT
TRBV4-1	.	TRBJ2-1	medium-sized	CASSREWGINEQFF	TGCGCCAGCAGCCGAGAGTGGGGCATCAATGAGCAGTTCTTC
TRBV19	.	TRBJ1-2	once	CASRKVGSNYGYTF	TGTGCCAGCCGCAAAGTGGGGTCTAACTATGGCTACACCTTC
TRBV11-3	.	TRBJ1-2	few	CASSPRNRDTGQGYTF	TGTGCCAGCAGCCCAAGAAACCGGGACACTGGTCAAGGCTACACCTTC
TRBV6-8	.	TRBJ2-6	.	CAIPFWSGANVLTF	TGTGCCATCCCTTTTTGGAGTGGGGCCAACGTCCTGACTTTC
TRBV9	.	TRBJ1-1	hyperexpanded	CASSDKNTEAFF	TGTGCCAGCAGTGACAAGAACACTGAAGCTTTCTTT
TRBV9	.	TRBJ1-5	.	CASSEEETGGQPQHF	TGTGCCAGCAGTGAAGAGGAAACCGGGGGTCAGCCCCAGCATTTT
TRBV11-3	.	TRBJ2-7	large	CASKLGGPPYEQYF	TGTGCCAGCAAATTGGGGGGGCCTCCTTACGAGCAGTACTTC
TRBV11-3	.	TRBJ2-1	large	CASSPAEVYNEQFF	TGTGCCAGCAGCCCAGCAGAGGTCTACAATGAGCAGTTCTTC
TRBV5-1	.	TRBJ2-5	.	CASSMGVPMSGETQYF	TGCGCCAGCAGCATGGGGGTTCCTATGAGCGGAGAGACCCAGTACTTC
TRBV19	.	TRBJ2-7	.	CASSDRSYEQYF	TGTGCCAGTAGCGACAGAAGCTACGAGCAGTACTTC
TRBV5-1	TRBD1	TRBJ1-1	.	CASSFQGANTEAFF	TGCGCCAGCAGCTTTCAGGGGGCGAACACTGAAGCTTTCTTT
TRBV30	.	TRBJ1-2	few	CAWTSLGGAEGYTF	TGTGCCTGGACCTCACTGGGGGGGGCTGAAGGCTACACCTTC
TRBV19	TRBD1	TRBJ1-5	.	CASNLRRGRDQPQHF	TGTGCCAGTAACCTTAGGAGGGGGCGGGATCAGCCCCAGCATTTT
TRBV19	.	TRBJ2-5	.	CASSIYPGRKETQYF	TGTGCCAGTAGTATTTACCCGGGACGGAAAGAGACCCAGTACTTC
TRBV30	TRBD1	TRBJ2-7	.	CAWKHIQGAAYEQYF	TGTGCCTGGAAGCACATACAGGGGGCAGCCTACGAGCAGTACTTC
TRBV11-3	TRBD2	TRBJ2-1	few	CASREAGGVYNEQFF	TGTGCCAGCAGGGAAGCGGGGGGAGTTTACAATGAGCAGTTCTTC
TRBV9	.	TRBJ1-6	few	CASRPGGINSPLHF	TGTGCCAGCAGGCCAGGAGGGATTAATTCACCCCTCCACTTT
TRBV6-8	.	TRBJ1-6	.	CASSARTGNSPLHF	TGTGCCAGCAGTGCTCGGACGGGTAATTCACCCCTCCACTTT
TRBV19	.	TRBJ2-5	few	CASSSVHGVQETQYF	TGTGCCAGTAGTAGTGTCCATGGGGTACAAGAGACCCAGTACTTC
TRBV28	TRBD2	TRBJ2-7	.	CASSLAGGSKNYEQYF	TGTGCCAGCTCCCTAGCGGGGGGGTCAAAGAACTACGAGCAGTACTTC
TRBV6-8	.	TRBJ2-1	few	CASSSRGASYNEQFF	TGTGCCAGCAGTTCGAGGGGGGCCTCCTACAATGAGCAGTTCTTC
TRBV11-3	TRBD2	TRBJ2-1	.	CASSFLAGETGNNEQFF	TGTGCCAGCAGCTTTCTAGCGGGGGAAACGGGAAACAATGAGCAGTTCTTC
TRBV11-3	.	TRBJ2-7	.	CASSFTLGGSYEQYF	TGTGCCAGCAGCTTTACCCTTGGGGGGTCCTACGAGCAGTACTTC
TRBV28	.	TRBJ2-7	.	CASSKTSTAIYSYEQYF	TGTGCCAGCAGCAAGACTAGTACTGCCATATACTCCTACGAGCAGTACTTC
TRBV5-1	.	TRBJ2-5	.	CASSLGAVEETQYF	TGCGCCAGCAGCTTGGGGGCAGTAGAAGAGACCCAGTACTTC
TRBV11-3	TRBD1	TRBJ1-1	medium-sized	CASSPNRGQVEAFF	TGTGCCAGCAGCCCAAACAGGGGGCAGGTGGAAGCTTTCTTT
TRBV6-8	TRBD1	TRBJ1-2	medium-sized	CASRTGVVYGYTF	TGTGCCAGTCGGACAGGGGTCGTATATGGCTACACCTTC
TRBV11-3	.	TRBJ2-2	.	CASSVVWTANTGELFF	TGTGCCAGCAGCGTCGTGTGGACAGCAAACACCGGGGAGCTGTTTTTT
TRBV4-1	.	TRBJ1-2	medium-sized	CATREASSLNYGYTF	TGCGCCACCAGAGAAGCCTCTTCTCTAAACTATGGCTACACCTTC
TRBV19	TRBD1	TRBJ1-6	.	CASSVDRGNSPLHF	TGTGCCAGTAGTGTCGACAGGGGGAATTCACCCCTCCACTTT
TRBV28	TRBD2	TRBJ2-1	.	CASSVPSGNRYEQFF	TGTGCCAGCAGCGTTCCGAGCGGGAATCGCTATGAGCAGTTCTTC
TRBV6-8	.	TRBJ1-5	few	CASTFRGLHQPQHF	TGTGCCAGCACGTTTCGGGGTCTTCATCAGCCCCAGCATTTT
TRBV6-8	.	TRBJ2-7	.	CASSTGQGIYEQYF	TGTGCCAGCAGCACGGGGCAGGGAATTTACGAGCAGTACTTC
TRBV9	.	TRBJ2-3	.	CASRGTPGDTQYF	TGTGCCAGCAGAGGGACCCCCGGAGATACGCAGTATTTT
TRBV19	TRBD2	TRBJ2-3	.	CASKPWEREGNTQYF	TGTGCCAGTAAACCCTGGGAGAGGGAGGGAAATACGCAGTATTTT
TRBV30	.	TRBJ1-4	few	CAWSVSKGGEDEKLFF	TGTGCCTGGAGTGTATCTAAGGGGGGGGAAGATGAAAAACTGTTTTTT
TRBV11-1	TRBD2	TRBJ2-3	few	CASSRLAESTDTQYF	TGTGCTAGCAGCCGACTAGCCGAGAGCACAGATACGCAGTATTTT
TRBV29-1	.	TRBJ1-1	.	CSTIKSQAINTEAFF	TGCAGCACAATAAAAAGCCAGGCAATTAACACTGAAGCTTTCTTT
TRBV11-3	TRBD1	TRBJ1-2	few	CASSFRQGAVYGYTF	TGTGCCAGCAGCTTCCGACAGGGGGCGGTCTATGGCTACACCTTC
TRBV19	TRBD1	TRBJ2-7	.	CASSIGAGGVEQYF	TGTGCCAGTAGTATAGGTGCAGGGGGTGTCGAGCAGTACTTC
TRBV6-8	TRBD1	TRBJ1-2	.	CASRQGENYGYTF	TGTGCCAGCAGGCAGGGGGAAAACTATGGCTACACCTTC
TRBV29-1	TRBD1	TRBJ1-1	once	CSVEGTGLGYTEAFF	TGCAGCGTTGAAGGGACAGGTCTGGGATACACTGAAGCTTTCTTT
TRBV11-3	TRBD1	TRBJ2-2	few	CASTPTGANTGELFF	TGTGCCAGCACTCCGACAGGGGCGAACACCGGGGAGCTGTTTTTT
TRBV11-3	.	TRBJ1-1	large	CASSLGTGMNTEAFF	TGTGCCAGCAGCTTGGGCACAGGAATGAACACTGAAGCTTTCTTT
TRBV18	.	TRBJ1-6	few	CASSPGSYNSPLHF	TGTGCCAGCTCACCGGGATCCTATAATTCACCCCTCCACTTT
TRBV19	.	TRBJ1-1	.	CASIKGAPRGLSTEAFF	TGTGCCAGTATCAAAGGGGCCCCACGCGGGTTGAGCACTGAAGCTTTCTTT
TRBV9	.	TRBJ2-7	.	CASSEYRNEQYF	TGTGCCAGCAGTGAGTACAGGAACGAGCAGTACTTC
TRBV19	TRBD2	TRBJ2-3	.	CASIPSGGGIDTQYF	TGTGCCAGTATTCCCTCTGGGGGGGGGATAGATACGCAGTATTTT
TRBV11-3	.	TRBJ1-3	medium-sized	CASSLRVVRSGNTIYF	TGTGCCAGCAGCTTACGGGTCGTCCGTTCTGGAAACACCATATATTTT
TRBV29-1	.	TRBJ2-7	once	CSVELVTGSGEQYF	TGCAGCGTTGAATTGGTTACAGGGTCGGGTGAGCAGTACTTC
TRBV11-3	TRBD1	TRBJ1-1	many	CASSPPGGTGELGTEAFF	TGTGCCAGCAGCCCGCCGGGCGGGACAGGGGAGCTTGGCACTGAAGCTTTCTTT
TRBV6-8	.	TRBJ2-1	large	CASTEMRDEQFF	TGTGCCAGCACCGAAATGCGTGATGAGCAGTTCTTC
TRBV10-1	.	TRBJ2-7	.	CASSESRYRAIYEQYF	TGCGCCAGCAGTGAGTCAAGGTACAGGGCGATCTACGAGCAGTACTTC
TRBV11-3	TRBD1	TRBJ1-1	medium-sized	CASSPGGVGNTEAFF	TGTGCCAGCAGCCCAGGGGGAGTCGGGAACACTGAAGCTTTCTTT